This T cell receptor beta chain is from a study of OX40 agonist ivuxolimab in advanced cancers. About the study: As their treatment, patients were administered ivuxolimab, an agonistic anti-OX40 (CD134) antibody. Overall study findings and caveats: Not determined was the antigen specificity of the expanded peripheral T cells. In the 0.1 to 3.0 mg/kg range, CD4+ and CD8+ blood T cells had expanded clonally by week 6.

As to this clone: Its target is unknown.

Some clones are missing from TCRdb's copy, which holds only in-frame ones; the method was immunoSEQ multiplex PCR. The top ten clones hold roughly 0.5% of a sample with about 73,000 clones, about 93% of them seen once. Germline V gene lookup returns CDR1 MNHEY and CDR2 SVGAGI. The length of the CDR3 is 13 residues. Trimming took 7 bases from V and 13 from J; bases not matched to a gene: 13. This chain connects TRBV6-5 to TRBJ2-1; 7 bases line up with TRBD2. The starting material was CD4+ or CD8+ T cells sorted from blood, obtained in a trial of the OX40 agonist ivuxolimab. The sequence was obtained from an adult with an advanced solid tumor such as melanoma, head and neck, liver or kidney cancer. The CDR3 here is CASTSPGGLRQFF. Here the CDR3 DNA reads TGTGCCAGCACCTCCCCGGGGGGACTCCGTCAGTTCTTC.